The sequence of this T cell receptor (beta chain) was determined in a study of T cells in Graves' hyperthyroidism and ophthalmopathy. Whole-study context: Peripheral blood was secured at the point of initial diagnosis, before any treatment.

This clonotype appeared many times. The CDR3 is 15 residues long. V lost 3 bases, J lost 4 bases, and 15 bases lay in between. Germline CDR1 is ENHRY and CDR2 is SYGVKD. Exclusion criteria comprised uncontrolled infection, other autoimmune disease, pregnancy or lactation. Amplified regions were TCR beta CDR3 sequences from RNA transcripts. The HTBI set primed first-round TCR CDR3 RT-PCR. TCRdb analysed the multiplex PCR reads with MiXCR anew, one entry per CDR3 protein. The data show under 350,000 distinct CDR3 sequences, around 13% seen once. V and J are TRBV10-3 and TRBJ1-1; perhaps TRBD1 as D (5 bases). The TCR originated in a woman aged 40 to 55 with Graves' ophthalmopathy. The sequencing sample was made of blood. The CDR3, as DNA: TGTGCCATCAGTGATCAGGGTAGGGGTGGCACTGAAGCTTTCTTT. Residues: CAISDQGRGGTEAFF.